These 3 T cell receptor beta chains were sequenced from one sample in a study of naive and memory T cell subsets. Overall study results and limits: Possibly reflecting memory cells re-expressing CD45RA, a few larger clonotypes occurred in naive repertoires, especially CD8.

Two oligonucleotides, mixed equimolar, formed the beta constant-region primer covering TRBC1 and TRBC2. Ligated cDNA was amplified by four rounds of PCR with nested alpha and beta constant-region primers and SP2. TCRdb used MiXCR to reprocess the UMI-ligation and nested PCR reads, holding one entry per CDR3 protein. Of 99,000 or so distinct CDR3 sequences in the sample, roughly 14% are singletons; the top ten hold around 2.7%. Which antigens these TCRs recognize remains unknown. Sequencing was performed on naive CD8+ T cells from blood. These receptors all come from a human donor in good health.

This clonotype was seen only a few times. The chain combines TRBV5-5 with TRBJ2-2, with 7 bases fitting TRBD2. Germline trimming cut 0 bases from V and 2 bases from J; bases unmatched to any gene: 1. Germline-derived CDR1 and CDR2 are SGHKS and YYEKEE (reference sequence). The CDR3 length is 15 residues. CDR3 sequence reads: CASSLAGGNTGELFF. The CDR3 DNA reads TGTGCCAGCAGCTTGGCGGGAGGAAACACCGGGGAGCTGTTTTTT.

The table lists this clonotype with many counts. This chain links TRBV7-2 with TRBJ2-1; TRBD2 agrees at 8 bases. Looked up from germline, CDR1 is SGHTA and CDR2 is FQGNSA. CDR3 size: 17 residues. V was clipped by 8 bases and J by 5 bases; unmatched bases: 17. In DNA, the CDR3 is TGTGCCAGCCTACAAATCCTGGGGCTAGCGGGTAACAATGAGCAGTTCTTC. As protein: CASLQILGLAGNNEQFF. Full variable domain (rest looked up from reference TRBV7-2 and TRBJ2-1): GAGVSQSPSNKVTEKGKDVELRCDPISGHTALYWYRQSLGQGLEFLIYFQGNSAPDKSGLPSDRFSAERTGGSVSTLTIQRTQQEDSAVYLCASLQILGLAGNNEQFFGPGTRLTVL.

This clonotype has a count of ten or more. The chain is built from TRBV5-8 and TRBJ1-2, with TRBD1 as a possible D gene (5 bases). Germline CDR1 and CDR2: SGHTS and YDEGEE. Trimming pared 0 bases from V and 5 bases from J, leaving 14 bases between. This CDR3 is 15 amino acids long. The CDR3 nucleotides are TGTGCCAGCAGCTTGGCCCCTACAGGACCTTATGGCTACACCTTC. Translated: CASSLAPTGPYGYTF.